Below, 2 T cell receptor beta chains from the same sample are listed, as sequenced in a study of cytomegalovirus exposure and HLA in healthy donors. A multiplex PCR was run with 60 Vbeta primers and 13 Jbeta primers. Produced via immunoSEQ multiplex PCR; TCRdb's table is partial and in-frame only. This table holds some 100,000 clones, roughly three quarters found once. Source material: PBMCs. The receptors shown here come from a woman between 50 and 59 years old in good health and CMV-seropositive.

The gene calls are TRBV19 and TRBJ1-1; TRBD1 is a possible D gene (6 bases). Germline V lookup: CDR1 LNHDA, CDR2 SQIVND (reference sequence). Deletions cut 0 bases from V and 5 bases from J, with 13 bases between. This CDR3 spans 15 amino acids. CDR3 bases: TGTGCCAGTAGTATAGATCCTCCAGGGGTTACTGAAGCTTTCTTT. Protein product: CASSIDPPGVTEAFF.

The V call is TRBV5-1, the J call TRBJ1-1; the D is unclear. V was trimmed by 5 bases and J by 4 bases, leaving 15 bases between them. The CDR3 totals 14 residues. Looked up from germline, CDR1 is SGHRS and CDR2 is YFSETQ. The CDR3, as DNA: TGCGCCAGCAGGGCGGGAGATGTGGGCACTGAAGCTTTCTTT. Its translation: CASRAGDVGTEAFF.